Below, 2 T cell receptor beta chains from the same sample are listed, as sequenced in a study of blood T cell repertoires in COVID-19. Libraries were prepared by immunoSEQ multiplex PCR; TCRdb keeps only in-frame clonotypes and omits some of them. The sample has approximately 250,000 clones, about 91% seen once. Sequenced input: PBMCs or T cells enriched from blood (not recorded which). These receptor sequences come from a woman aged 40 to 50 with acute COVID-19.

The V and J genes are TRBV27 and TRBJ2-5, with D perhaps TRBD2 (5 bases). Trimming took off 6 bases at V and 2 bases at J, with 7 bases between the two ends. The CDR3 totals 12 residues. Germline V gives CDR1 MNHEY, CDR2 SMNVEV (reference sequence). Here the CDR3 DNA reads TGTGCCAGCAGGGACTGGCAAGAGACCCAGTACTTC. It encodes CASRDWQETQYF.

The chain carries TRBV5-1 and TRBJ2-1; 13 bases line up with TRBD2. V shed 4 bases, J shed 4 bases, and the junction held 5 bases outside the gene matches. CDR1 is SGHRS and CDR2 is YFSETQ in the germline V gene. This CDR3 has 16 amino acids. The CDR3 spells CASSIGLAGAYNEQFF. CDR3 nucleotides: TGCGCCAGCAGCATAGGACTAGCGGGAGCATACAATGAGCAGTTCTTC.